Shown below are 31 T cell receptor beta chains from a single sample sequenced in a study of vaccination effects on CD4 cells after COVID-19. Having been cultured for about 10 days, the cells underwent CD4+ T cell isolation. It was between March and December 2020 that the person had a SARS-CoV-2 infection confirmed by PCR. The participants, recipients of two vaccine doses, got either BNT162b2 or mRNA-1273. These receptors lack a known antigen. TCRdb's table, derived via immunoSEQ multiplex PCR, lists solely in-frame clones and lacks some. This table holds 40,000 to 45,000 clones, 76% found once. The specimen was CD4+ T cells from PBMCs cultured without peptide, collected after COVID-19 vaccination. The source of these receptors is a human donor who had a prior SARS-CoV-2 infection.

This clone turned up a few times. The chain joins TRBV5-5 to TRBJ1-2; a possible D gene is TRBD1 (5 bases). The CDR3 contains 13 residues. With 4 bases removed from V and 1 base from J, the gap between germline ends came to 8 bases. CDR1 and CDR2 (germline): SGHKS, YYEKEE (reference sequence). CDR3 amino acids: CASSNQGNYGYTF. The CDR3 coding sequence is TGTGCCAGCAGCAACCAGGGTAACTATGGCTACACCTTC.

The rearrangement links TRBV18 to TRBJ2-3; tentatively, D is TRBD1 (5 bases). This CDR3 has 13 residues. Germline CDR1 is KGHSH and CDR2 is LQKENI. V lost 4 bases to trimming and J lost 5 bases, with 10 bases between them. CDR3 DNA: TGTGCCAGCTCACTGTCGACAGAAGATACGCAGTATTTT. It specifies CASSLSTEDTQYF.

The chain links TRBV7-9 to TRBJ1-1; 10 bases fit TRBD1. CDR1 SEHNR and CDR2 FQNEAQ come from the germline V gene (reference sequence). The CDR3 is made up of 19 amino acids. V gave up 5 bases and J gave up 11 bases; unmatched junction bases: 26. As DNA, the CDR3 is TGTGCCAGCAGCCGGGGGGGGATGGGCGGCATCGCGGTGGGACAGGGGGCTTTCTTT. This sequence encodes CASSRGGMGGIAVGQGAFF.

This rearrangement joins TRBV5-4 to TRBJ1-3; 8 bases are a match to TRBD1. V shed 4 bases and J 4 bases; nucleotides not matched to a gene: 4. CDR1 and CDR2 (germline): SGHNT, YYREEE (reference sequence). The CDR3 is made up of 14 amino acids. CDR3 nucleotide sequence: TGTGCCAGCAGCACAGCAGGGGGCGGAAACACCATATATTTT. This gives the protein CASSTAGGGNTIYF.

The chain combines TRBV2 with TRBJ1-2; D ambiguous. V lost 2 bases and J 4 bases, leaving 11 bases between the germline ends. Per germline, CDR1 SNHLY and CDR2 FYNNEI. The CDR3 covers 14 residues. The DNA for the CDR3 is TGTGCCAGCAGTGAAATAGGCGGCGGCTATGGCTACACCTTC. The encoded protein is CASSEIGGGYGYTF.

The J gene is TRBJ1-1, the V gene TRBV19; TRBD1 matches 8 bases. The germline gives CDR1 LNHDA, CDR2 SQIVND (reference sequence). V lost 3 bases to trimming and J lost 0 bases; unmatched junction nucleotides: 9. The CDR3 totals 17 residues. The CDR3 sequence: CASSMGAWTGLNTEAFF. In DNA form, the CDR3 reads TGTGCCAGTAGTATGGGGGCCTGGACAGGGTTGAACACTGAAGCTTTCTTT.

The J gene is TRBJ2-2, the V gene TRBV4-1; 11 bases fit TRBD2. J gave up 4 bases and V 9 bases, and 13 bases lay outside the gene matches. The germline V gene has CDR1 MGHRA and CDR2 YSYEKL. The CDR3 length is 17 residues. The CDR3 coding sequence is TGCGCCAGACCGACTCAACTAGCGGGAGCTACCACCGGGGAGCTGTTTTTT. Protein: CARPTQLAGATTGELFF.

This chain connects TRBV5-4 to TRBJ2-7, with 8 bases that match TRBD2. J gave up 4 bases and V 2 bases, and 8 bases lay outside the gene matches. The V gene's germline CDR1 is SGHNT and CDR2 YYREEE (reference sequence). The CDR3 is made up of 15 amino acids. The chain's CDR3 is CASSFGSGGPYEQYF. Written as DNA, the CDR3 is TGTGCCAGCAGCTTTGGCTCGGGAGGGCCTTACGAGCAGTACTTC.

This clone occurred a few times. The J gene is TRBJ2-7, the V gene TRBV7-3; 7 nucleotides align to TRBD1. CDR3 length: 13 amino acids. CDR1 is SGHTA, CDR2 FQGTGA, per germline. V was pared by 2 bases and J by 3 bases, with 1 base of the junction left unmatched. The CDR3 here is CASSLSGGYEQYF. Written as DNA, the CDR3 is TGTGCCAGCAGCTTATCAGGGGGCTACGAGCAGTACTTC. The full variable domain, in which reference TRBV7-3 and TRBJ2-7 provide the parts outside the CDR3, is GAGVSQTPSNKVTEKGKYVELRCDPISGHTALYWYRQSLGQGPEFLIYFQGTGAADDSGLPNDRFFAVRPEGSVSTLKIQRTERGDSAVYLCASSLSGGYEQYFGPGTRLTVT.

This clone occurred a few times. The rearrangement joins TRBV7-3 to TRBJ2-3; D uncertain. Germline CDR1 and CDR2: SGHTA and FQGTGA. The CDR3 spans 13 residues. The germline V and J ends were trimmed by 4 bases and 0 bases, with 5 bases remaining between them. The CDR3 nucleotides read TGTGCCAGCAGCTCCACTAGCACAGATACGCAGTATTTT. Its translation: CASSSTSTDTQYF.

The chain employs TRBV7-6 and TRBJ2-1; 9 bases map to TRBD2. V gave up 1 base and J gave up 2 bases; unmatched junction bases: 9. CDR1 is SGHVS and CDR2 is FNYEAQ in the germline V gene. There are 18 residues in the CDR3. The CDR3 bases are TGTGCCAGCAGCTTAGGCCAAATGGCGGGAGGGCCCTACAATGAGCAGTTCTTC. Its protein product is CASSLGQMAGGPYNEQFF.

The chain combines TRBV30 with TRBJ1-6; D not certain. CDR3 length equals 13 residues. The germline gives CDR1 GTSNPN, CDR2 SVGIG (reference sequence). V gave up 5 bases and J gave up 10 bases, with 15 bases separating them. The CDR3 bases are TGTGCCTGGTCGTGGGGTATTACCTCACCCCTCCACTTT. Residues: CAWSWGITSPLHF.

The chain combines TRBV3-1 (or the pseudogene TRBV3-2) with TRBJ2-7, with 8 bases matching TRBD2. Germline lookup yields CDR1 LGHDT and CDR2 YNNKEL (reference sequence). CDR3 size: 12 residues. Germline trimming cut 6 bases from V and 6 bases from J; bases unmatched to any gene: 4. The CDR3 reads CASSFSGIEQYF. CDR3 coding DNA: TGTGCCAGCAGTTTTAGCGGGATCGAGCAGTACTTC.

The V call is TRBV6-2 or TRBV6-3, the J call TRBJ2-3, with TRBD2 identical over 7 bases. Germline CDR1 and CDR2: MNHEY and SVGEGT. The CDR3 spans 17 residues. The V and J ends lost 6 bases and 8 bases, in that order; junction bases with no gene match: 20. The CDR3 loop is CASSSPRDYPYSGTQYF. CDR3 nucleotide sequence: TGTGCCAGCAGCTCTCCCAGGGACTATCCTTATAGTGGTACGCAGTATTTT.

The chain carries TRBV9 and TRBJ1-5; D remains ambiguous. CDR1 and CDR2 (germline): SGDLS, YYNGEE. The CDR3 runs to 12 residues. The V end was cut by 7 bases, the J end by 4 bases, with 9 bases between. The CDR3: CASGRVNQPQHF. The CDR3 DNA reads TGTGCCAGCGGACGGGTGAATCAGCCCCAGCATTTT.

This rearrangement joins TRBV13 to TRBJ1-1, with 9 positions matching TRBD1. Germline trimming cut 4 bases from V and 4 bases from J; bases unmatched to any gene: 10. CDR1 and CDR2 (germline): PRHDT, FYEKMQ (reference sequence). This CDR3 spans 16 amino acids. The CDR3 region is CASSSYRGRRGTEAFF. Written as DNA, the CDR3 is TGTGCCAGCAGCTCATACAGGGGGCGCCGGGGCACTGAAGCTTTCTTT.

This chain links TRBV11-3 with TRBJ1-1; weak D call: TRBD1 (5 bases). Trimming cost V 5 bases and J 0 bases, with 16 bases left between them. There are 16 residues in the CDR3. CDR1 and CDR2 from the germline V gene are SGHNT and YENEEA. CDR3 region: CASSPRGGWMNTEAFF. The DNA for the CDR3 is TGTGCCAGCAGCCCGCGGGGGGGGTGGATGAACACTGAAGCTTTCTTT.

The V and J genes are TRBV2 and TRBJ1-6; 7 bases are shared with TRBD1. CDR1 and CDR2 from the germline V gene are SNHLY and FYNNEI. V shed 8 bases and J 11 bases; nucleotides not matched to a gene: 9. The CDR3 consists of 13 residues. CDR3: CASQAGQSAPLHF. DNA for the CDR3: TGTGCCAGCCAGGCGGGACAGAGCGCACCCCTCCACTTT.

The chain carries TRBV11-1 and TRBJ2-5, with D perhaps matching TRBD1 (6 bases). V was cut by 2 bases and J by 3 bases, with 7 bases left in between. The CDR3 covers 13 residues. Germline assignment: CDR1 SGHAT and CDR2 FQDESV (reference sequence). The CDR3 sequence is CASSLQGKETQYF. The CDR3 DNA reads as TGTGCCAGCAGCTTACAGGGGAAAGAGACCCAGTACTTC.

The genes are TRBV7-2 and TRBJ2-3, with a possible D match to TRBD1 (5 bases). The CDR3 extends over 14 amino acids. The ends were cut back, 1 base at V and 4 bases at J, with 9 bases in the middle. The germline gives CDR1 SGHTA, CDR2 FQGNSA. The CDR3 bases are TGTGCCAGCAGCTTAGGACAGTGGGCAGATACGCAGTATTTT. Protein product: CASSLGQWADTQYF.

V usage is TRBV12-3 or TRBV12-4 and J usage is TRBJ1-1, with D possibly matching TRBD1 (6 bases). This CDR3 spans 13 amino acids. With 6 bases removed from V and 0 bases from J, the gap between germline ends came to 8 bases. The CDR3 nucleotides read TGTGCCAGCAGGAGGGACATGAACACTGAAGCTTTCTTT. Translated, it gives CASRRDMNTEAFF.

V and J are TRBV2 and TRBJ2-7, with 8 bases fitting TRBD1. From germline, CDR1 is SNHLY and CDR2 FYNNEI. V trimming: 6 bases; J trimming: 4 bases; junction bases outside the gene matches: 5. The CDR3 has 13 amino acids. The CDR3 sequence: CASRDRVSYEQYF. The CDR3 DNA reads TGTGCCAGCAGGGACAGGGTATCATACGAGCAGTACTTC.

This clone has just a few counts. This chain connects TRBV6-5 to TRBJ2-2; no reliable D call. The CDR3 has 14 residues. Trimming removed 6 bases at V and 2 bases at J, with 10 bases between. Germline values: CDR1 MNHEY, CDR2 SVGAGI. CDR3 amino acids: CASSFAQNTGELFF. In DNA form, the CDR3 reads TGTGCCAGCAGCTTCGCTCAAAACACCGGGGAGCTGTTTTTT.

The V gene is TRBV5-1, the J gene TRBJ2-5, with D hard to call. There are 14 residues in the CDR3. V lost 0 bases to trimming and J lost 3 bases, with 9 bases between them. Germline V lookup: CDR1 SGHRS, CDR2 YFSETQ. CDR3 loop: CASSLAGREETQYF. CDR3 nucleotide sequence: TGCGCCAGCAGCTTGGCCGGACGAGAAGAGACCCAGTACTTC.

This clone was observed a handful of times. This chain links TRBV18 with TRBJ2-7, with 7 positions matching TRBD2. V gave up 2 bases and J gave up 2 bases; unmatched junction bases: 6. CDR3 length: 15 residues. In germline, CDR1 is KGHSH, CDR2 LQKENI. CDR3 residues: CASSPGLGQPYEQYF. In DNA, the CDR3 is TGTGCCAGCTCACCAGGACTAGGACAACCCTACGAGCAGTACTTC.

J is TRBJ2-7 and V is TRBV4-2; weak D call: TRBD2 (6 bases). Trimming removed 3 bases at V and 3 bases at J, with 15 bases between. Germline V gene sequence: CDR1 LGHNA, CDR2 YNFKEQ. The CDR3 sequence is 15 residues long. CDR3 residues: CASSQEPTGDYEQYF. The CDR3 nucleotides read TGTGCCAGCAGCCAGGAGCCCACGGGGGACTACGAGCAGTACTTC.

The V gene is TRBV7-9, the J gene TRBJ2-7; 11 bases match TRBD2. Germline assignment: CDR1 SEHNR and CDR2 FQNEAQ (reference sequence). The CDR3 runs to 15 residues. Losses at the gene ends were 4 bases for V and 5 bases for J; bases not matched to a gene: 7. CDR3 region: CASSSAASGGNEQYF. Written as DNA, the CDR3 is TGTGCCAGCAGCTCTGCGGCTAGCGGGGGGAACGAGCAGTACTTC.

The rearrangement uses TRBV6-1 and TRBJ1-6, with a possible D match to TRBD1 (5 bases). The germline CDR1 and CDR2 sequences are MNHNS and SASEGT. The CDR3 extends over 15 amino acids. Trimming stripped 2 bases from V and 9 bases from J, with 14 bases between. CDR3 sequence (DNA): TGTGCCAGCAGTGAAACTCAGGGTGAAGGTTCACCCCTCCACTTT. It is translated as CASSETQGEGSPLHF.

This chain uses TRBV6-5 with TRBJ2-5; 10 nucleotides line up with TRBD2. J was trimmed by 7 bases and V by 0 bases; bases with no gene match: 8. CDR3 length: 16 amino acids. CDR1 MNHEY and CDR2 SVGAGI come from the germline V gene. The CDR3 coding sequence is TGTGCCAGCAGTTACTCGAGCGGGGGGGTCTCGGGGACCCAGTACTTC. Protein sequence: CASSYSSGGVSGTQYF.

The CDR3 nucleotides are TGTGCCAGCAGCTTTCGCCAACTACAGAAAATGAACACTGAAGCTTTCTTT. Translation: CASSFRQLQKMNTEAFF. The rearrangement joins TRBV11-2 to TRBJ1-1, with no clear D. The CDR3 sequence is 17 residues long. Looked up from germline, CDR1 is SGHAT and CDR2 is FQNNGV. V shed 3 bases and J shed 0 bases, with 17 bases lying between them.

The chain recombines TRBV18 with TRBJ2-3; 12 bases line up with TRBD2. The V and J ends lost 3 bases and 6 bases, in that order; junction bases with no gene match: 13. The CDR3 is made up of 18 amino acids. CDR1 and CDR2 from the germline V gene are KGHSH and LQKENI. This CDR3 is CASSPELAGGPISDTQYF. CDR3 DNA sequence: TGTGCCAGCTCACCTGAGCTAGCGGGAGGGCCGATCTCGGATACGCAGTATTTT.